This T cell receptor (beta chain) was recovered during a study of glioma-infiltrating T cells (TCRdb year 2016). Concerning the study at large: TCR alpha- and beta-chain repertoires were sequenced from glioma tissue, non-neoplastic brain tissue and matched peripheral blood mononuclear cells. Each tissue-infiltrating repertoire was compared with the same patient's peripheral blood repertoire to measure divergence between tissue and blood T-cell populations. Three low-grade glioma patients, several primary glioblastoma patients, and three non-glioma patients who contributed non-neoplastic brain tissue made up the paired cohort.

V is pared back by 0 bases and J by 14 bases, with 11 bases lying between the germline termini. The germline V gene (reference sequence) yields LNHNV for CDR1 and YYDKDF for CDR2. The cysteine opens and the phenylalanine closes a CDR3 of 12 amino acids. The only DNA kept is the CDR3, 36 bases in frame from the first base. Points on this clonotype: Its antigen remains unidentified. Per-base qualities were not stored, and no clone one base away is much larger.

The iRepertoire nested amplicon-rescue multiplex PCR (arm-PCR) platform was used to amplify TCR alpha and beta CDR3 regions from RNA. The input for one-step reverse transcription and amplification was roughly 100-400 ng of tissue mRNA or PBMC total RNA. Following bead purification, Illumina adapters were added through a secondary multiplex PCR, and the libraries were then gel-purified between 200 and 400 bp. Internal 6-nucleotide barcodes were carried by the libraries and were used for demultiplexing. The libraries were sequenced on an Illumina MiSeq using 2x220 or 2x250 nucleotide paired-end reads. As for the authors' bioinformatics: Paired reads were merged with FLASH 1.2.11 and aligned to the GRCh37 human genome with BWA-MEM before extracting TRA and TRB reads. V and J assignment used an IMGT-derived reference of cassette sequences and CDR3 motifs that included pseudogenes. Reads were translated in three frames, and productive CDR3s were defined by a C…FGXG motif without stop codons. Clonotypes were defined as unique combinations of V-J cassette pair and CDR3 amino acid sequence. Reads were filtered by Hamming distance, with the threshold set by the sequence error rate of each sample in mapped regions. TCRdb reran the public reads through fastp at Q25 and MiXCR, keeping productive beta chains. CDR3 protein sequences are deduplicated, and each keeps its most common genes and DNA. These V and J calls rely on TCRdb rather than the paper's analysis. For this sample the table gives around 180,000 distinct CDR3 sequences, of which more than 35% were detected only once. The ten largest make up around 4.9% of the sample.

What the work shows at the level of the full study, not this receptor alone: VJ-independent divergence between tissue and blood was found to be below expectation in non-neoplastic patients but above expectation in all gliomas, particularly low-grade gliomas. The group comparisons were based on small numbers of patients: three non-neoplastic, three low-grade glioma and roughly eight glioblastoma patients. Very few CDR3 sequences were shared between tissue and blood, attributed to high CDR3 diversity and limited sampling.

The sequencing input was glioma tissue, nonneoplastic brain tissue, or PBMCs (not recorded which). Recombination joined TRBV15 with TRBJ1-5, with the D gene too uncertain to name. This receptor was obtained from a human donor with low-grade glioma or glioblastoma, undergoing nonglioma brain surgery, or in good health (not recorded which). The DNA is TGTGCCACCAGCAGAGACGATCAGACCGAGCATTTT. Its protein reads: CATSRDDQTEHF.